These 20 T cell receptor beta chains originate from one sample sequenced in a study of tumor-infiltrating lymphocytes in oesophageal squamous cell carcinoma. TCRdb used MiXCR to reprocess the PCR reads, holding one entry per CDR3 protein. The table includes roughly 15,000 distinct CDR3 sequences, 53% detected once. Sequencing input: esophageal tumor tissue. These receptors all come from a male donor with esophageal squamous cell carcinoma.

This clonotype was picked up many times. Being one base from a much bigger clone, this may be a read error. The chain employs TRBV28 and TRBJ2-5; 9 positions agree with TRBD2. The germline V gene has CDR1 MDHEN and CDR2 SYDVKM. This CDR3 region has 15 residues. The V and J ends lost 8 bases and 11 bases, in that order; junction bases with no gene match: 18. This CDR3 is CASVAGVLTYNEQYF. In DNA, the CDR3 is TGTGCCAGCGTAGCGGGAGTGCTAACCTACAATGAGCAGTACTTC.

The chain joins TRBV7-8 to TRBJ2-3; D call uncertain. The J call is doubtful: the DNA matches TRBJ1-2 better. From germline, CDR1 is SGHVS and CDR2 FQNEAQ. The CDR3 totals 15 residues. In DNA form, the CDR3 reads TGTGCCAGCAGCTTAGCGAACGGCGAAAACACGGGCTACACCTTC. Translated, it gives CASSLANGENTGYTF.

This clonotype was seen a few times. Without the conserved terminal phenylalanine or tryptophan, this CDR3 likely stems from a read error. The DNA is omitted, as the CDR3 cannot be located on it reliably, and the CDR3 follows TCRdb's listing. This chain uses TRBV7-2 with TRBJ2-1; the D call of TRBD1 is as the table states it, not checked on the DNA. The germline CDR1 and CDR2 sequences are SGHTA and FQGNSA. The CDR3 is 17 amino acids long, termini counted. The CDR3 sequence: CASSLTGTPYYEQYFGS.

The rearrangement joins TRBV7-8 to TRBJ2-2; a possible D gene is TRBD2 (8 bases). Germline lookup yields CDR1 SGHVS and CDR2 FQNEAQ. The CDR3 loop spans 17 amino acids. The V gene lost 1 base and the J gene lost 3 bases, with 15 bases spanning the gap. CDR3 loop: CASSLVRGGTDTGELFF. The CDR3 DNA sequence: TGTGCCAGCAGCTTAGTGCGCGGGGGGACAGACACCGGGGAGCTGTTTTTT. Variable domain in full (rest from reference TRBV7-8 and TRBJ2-2): GAGVSQSPRYKVAKRGQDVALRCDPISGHVSLFWYQQALGQGPEFLTYFQNEAQLDKSGLPSDRFFAERPEGSVSTLKIQRTQQEDSAVYLCASSLVRGGTDTGELFFGEGSRLTVL.

This chain uses TRBV5-1 with TRBJ1-6, with 10 positions matching TRBD1. Unmatched junction bases numbered 5, after V lost 1 base and J lost 7 bases. The CDR3 covers 16 residues. Per the germline V gene, CDR1 is SGHRS and CDR2 is YFSETQ. Written as DNA, the CDR3 is TGCGCCAGCAGCTTGTTCGGGACAGGGGAGAATTCACCCCTCCACTTT. Protein: CASSLFGTGENSPLHF.

The rearrangement uses TRBV10-3 and TRBJ1-2, with 9 bases lining up with TRBD1. The germline V gene encodes CDR1 ENHRY and CDR2 SYGVKD. The CDR3 spans 15 residues. Trimming removed 5 bases from V and 0 bases from J; junction bases left unmatched: 4. The CDR3 nucleotides read TGTGCCATCAGTTGGACAGGGGTGGCTAACTATGGCTACACCTTC. It codes for CAISWTGVANYGYTF.

The J gene is TRBJ2-5, the V gene TRBV7-4, with TRBD2 identical over 10 bases. Matching the DNA end better, TRBJ2-1 makes the J call doubtful. This CDR3 is built from 16 residues. The germline V gene has CDR1 SGHVT and CDR2 SQSDAQ. The CDR3 DNA reads TGTGCCAGCAGCCCGAGTAGCGGGAGGACCAAGAATGAGCAGTTCTTC. It codes for CASSPSSGRTKNEQFF.

V gene TRBV7-6 combines with J gene TRBJ1-1; D possibly corresponds to TRBD1 (6 bases). Germline CDR1 and CDR2: SGHVS and FNYEAQ. V was trimmed by 5 bases and J by 5 bases, leaving 12 bases between them. The CDR3 extends over 13 amino acids. CDR3 protein: CASSIQGDTEAFF. The CDR3 nucleotides are TGTGCCAGCAGCATACAGGGTGATACTGAAGCTTTCTTT.

This clonotype is classed as large (0.1 to 1%). The chain carries TRBV7-2 and TRBJ2-5; D not resolved. V was pared by 3 bases and J by 4 bases, with 3 bases between. Germline V lookup: CDR1 SGHTA, CDR2 FQGNSA. This CDR3 comprises 11 residues. The CDR3 is CASSFLETQYF. The CDR3 DNA follows: TGTGCCAGCAGCTTTTTAGAGACCCAGTACTTC. The whole variable domain, filled in from reference TRBV7-2 and TRBJ2-5, reads GAGVSQSPSNKVTEKGKDVELRCDPISGHTALYWYRQSLGQGLEFLIYFQGNSAPDKSGLPSDRFSAERTGGSVSTLTIQRTQQEDSAVYLCASSFLETQYFGPGTRLLVL.

This clonotype was recorded only once. This rearrangement joins TRBV6-6 to TRBJ2-1, with TRBD1 identical over 10 bases. The J call may not be correct, given that the DNA end is closer to TRBJ2-7. This CDR3 has 15 residues. CDR1 and CDR2 (germline): MNHNY, SVGAGI (reference sequence). CDR3 in amino acids: CASSMTGGYVDEQYF. The CDR3 DNA follows: TGTGCCAGCAGTATGACAGGGGGCTATGTCGACGAGCAGTACTTC.

The gene calls are TRBV12-3 or TRBV12-4 and TRBJ2-1; D gene uncertain. The tail of the sequence fits TRBJ2-5 better, so the J call may be wrong. This CDR3 has 10 residues. In nucleotides, the CDR3 is TGTGCCAGCTCGGGAGAGACCCAGTACTTC. It specifies CASSGETQYF.

The chain joins TRBV6-6 to TRBJ1-6, with no clear D. The germline V and J ends were trimmed by 2 bases and 7 bases, with 6 bases remaining between them. Germline V gene sequence: CDR1 MNHNY, CDR2 SVGAGI (reference sequence). This CDR3 is built from 13 residues. Here the CDR3 DNA reads TGTGCCAGCAGTTACGAGCGGAATTCACCCCTCCACTTT. As protein: CASSYERNSPLHF.

This rearrangement joins TRBV6-2 or TRBV6-3 to TRBJ2-1, with 9 bases aligning to TRBD1. Germline loops: CDR1 MNHEY, CDR2 SVGEGT. The length of the CDR3 is 16 residues. V lost 4 bases, J lost 3 bases, and 7 bases stayed unmatched. The CDR3 protein is CASSFGGTGNYNEQFF. As DNA, the CDR3 is TGTGCCAGCAGTTTCGGTGGGACAGGGAACTACAATGAGCAGTTCTTC.

The table lists this clonotype with many counts. The V gene is TRBV10-2, the J gene TRBJ1-1; 9 nucleotides line up with TRBD1. V lost 5 bases to trimming and J lost 4 bases; unmatched junction nucleotides: 5. The germline gives CDR1 WSHSY, CDR2 SAAADI. This CDR3 is built from 14 residues. CDR3 protein: CASSPQTGGTEAFF. DNA of the CDR3: TGCGCCAGCAGTCCACAGACAGGGGGCACTGAAGCTTTCTTT.

The rearrangement uses TRBV10-3 and TRBJ2-3, with D hard to call. Germline CDR1 and CDR2: ENHRY and SYGVKD. V lost 10 bases and J lost 2, with 19 bases in between. The CDR3 loop spans 15 amino acids. The chain's CDR3 is CATRGASTTTDTQYF. The CDR3 DNA is TGTGCCACCCGAGGAGCGAGTACCACCACAGATACGCAGTATTTT.

A word on this clonotype: One junction end disagrees with the germline gene, perhaps due to a read error. V gene TRBV6-1 combines with J gene TRBJ2-5, with 11 bases lining up with TRBD2. Germline-derived CDR1 and CDR2 are MNHNS and SASEGT. There are 15 residues in the CDR3. Here the CDR3 reads CASSVLAGGLETQYF. In DNA form, the CDR3 reads TGTGCCAGTAGTGTATTAGCGGGGGGGCTGGAGACCCAGTACTTC.

V gene TRBV7-3 combines with J gene TRBJ1-2; weak D call: TRBD1 (6 bases). With 4 bases removed from V and 4 bases from J, the gap between germline ends came to 16 bases. Germline loops: CDR1 SGHTA, CDR2 FQGTGA. The CDR3 has 15 amino acids. The CDR3 region has the DNA TGTGCCAGCAGCTCTCAAGGGGGGCAAGTCTATGGCTACACCTTC. Amino acids: CASSSQGGQVYGYTF. Based on the CDR3 plus reference TRBV7-3 and TRBJ1-2, the full variable domain is GAGVSQTPSNKVTEKGKYVELRCDPISGHTALYWYRQSLGQGPEFLIYFQGTGAADDSGLPNDRFFAVRPEGSVSTLKIQRTERGDSAVYLCASSSQGGQVYGYTFGSGTRLTVV.

The chain carries TRBV11-1 and TRBJ2-7; the D gene could be TRBD1 or TRBD2 (5 bases each). Germline V gene lookup returns CDR1 SGHAT and CDR2 FQDESV (reference sequence). The V end was cut by 5 bases, the J end by 4 bases, with 15 bases between. This CDR3 region has 14 residues. CDR3 region: CASSHSGALYEQYF. CDR3 nucleotide sequence: TGTGCCAGCAGCCACTCCGGGGCGCTGTACGAGCAGTACTTC.

This clonotype has only a few counts. The chain is built from TRBV12-3 or TRBV12-4 and TRBJ2-1; D possibly corresponds to TRBD1 (6 bases). The end of the DNA aligns better with TRBJ2-7, so the J call may be wrong. The CDR3 extends over 16 amino acids. This chain's CDR3 is CASSLVNVGTIYEQYF. The DNA of the CDR3 is TGTGCCAGCAGTTTAGTTAATGTAGGGACAATCTACGAGCAGTACTTC.

The chain employs TRBV11-3 and TRBJ2-6, with 8 bases identical to TRBD2. The J call may be faulty, since TRBJ2-1 better matches the DNA end. The CDR3 length is 15 residues. The germline CDR1 and CDR2 sequences are SGHNT and YENEEA. The chain's CDR3 is CASSSGLGTYNEQFF. The CDR3 DNA sequence: TGTGCCAGCAGCTCGGGACTAGGAACTTACAATGAGCAGTTCTTC.